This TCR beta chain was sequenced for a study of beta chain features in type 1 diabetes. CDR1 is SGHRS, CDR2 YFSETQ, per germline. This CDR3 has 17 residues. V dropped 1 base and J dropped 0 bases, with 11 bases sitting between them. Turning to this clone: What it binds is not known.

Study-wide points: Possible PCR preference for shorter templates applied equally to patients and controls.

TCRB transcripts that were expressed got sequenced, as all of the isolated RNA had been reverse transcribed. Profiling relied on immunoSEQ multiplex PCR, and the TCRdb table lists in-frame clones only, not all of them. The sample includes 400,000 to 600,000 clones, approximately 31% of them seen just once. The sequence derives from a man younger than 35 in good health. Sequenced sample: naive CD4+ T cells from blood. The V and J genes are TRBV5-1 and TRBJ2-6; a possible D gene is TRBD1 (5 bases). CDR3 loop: CASSLNRMSSGANVLTF. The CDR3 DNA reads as TGCGCCAGCAGCTTGAACAGGATGAGCTCTGGGGCCAACGTCCTGACTTTC.